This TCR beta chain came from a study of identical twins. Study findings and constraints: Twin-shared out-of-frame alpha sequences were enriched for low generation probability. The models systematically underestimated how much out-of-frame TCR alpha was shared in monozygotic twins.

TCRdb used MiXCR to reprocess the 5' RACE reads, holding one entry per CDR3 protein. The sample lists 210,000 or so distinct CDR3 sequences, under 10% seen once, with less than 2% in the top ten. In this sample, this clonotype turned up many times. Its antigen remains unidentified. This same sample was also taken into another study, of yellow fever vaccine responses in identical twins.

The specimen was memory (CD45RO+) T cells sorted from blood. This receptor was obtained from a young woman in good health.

The CDR3 reads CASSGGLAGVGEQFF. Written as DNA, the CDR3 is TGCGCCAGCAGCGGGGGACTAGCGGGAGTGGGAGAGCAGTTCTTC. This sequence joins TRBV5-1 and TRBJ2-1, with 14 bases identical to TRBD2. The length of the CDR3 is 15 residues. From germline, CDR1 is SGHRS and CDR2 YFSETQ. Germline trimming cut 4 bases from V and 10 bases from J; bases unmatched to any gene: 7.